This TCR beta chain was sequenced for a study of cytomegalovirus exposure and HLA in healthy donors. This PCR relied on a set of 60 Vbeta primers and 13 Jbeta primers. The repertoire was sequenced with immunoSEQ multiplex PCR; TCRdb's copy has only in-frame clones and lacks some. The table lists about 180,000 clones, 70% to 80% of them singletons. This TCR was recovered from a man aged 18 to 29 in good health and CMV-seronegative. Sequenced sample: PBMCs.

CDR3 residues: CASSWTDEQYF. CDR3 DNA sequence: TGTGCCAGCAGTTGGACAGACGAGCAGTACTTC. The V gene is TRBV28, the J gene TRBJ2-7; D may be TRBD1 (6 bases). Between the trimmed V and J ends, which lost 4 bases and 5 bases, there was a span of 6 bases. The CDR3 has 11 amino acids. Germline V CDR1 and CDR2: MDHEN, SYDVKM.